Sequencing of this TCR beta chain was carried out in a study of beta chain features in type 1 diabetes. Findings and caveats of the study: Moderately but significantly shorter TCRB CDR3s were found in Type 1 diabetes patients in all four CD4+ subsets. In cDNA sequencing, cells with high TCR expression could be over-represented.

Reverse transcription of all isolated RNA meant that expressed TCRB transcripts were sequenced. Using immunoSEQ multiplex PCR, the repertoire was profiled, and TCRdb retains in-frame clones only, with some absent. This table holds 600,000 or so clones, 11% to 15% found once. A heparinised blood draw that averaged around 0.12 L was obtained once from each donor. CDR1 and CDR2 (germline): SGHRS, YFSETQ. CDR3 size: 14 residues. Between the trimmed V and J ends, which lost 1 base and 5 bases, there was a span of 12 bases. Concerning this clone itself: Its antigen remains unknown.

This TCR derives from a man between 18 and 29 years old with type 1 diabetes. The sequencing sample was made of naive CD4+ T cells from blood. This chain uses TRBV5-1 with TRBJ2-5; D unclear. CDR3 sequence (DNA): TGCGCCAGCAGCTTGATAGGGTTTGAGGAGACCCAGTACTTC. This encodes CASSLIGFEETQYF.